A selection of T cell receptor beta chains follows, all from one sample in a study of blood T cell repertoires in COVID-19. Method: immunoSEQ multiplex PCR; TCRdb's copy keeps in-frame clones and lacks some. The table shows 150,000 to 200,000 clones, with approximately 74% occurring only once. Sequences were obtained from peripheral blood. The receptor set was obtained from a woman older than 75 with acute or convalescent COVID-19. Both conserved end residues are part of each CDR3. Each record gives: J gene, V gene, CDR3 protein.

J: TRBJ2-7; V: TRBV7-8; CDR3: CASSLWLAITYEQYF
J: TRBJ2-7; V: TRBV25-1; CDR3: CASRRSSTSYEQYF
J: TRBJ2-1; V: TRBV19; CDR3: CASSTGINPANEQFF
J: TRBJ2-5; V: TRBV19; CDR3: CASSIVASGQETQYF
J: TRBJ1-5; V: TRBV3-1/TRBV3-2; CDR3: CASSHSITGVNQPQHF
J: TRBJ2-7; V: TRBV29-1; CDR3: CSGGGRSGGMSEQYF
J: TRBJ1-2; V: TRBV28; CDR3: CASRVTGADGYTF
J: TRBJ1-1; V: TRBV2; CDR3: CASRAGVGTEAFF
J: TRBJ2-7; V: TRBV5-1; CDR3: CASSLDGTSGSYEQYF
J: TRBJ1-6; V: TRBV7-2; CDR3: CASSLGSSYNSPLHF
J: TRBJ2-3; V: TRBV30; CDR3: CAWRTVDTQYF
J: TRBJ2-1; V: TRBV28; CDR3: CASSSSLAGGPHSYNEQFF
J: TRBJ1-1; V: TRBV30; CDR3: CAWSQGATEAFF
J: TRBJ2-2; V: TRBV4-2; CDR3: CASSQESHGQGWDTGELFF
J: TRBJ2-2; V: TRBV10-3; CDR3: CAITGQHLTGELFF
J: TRBJ2-7; V: TRBV5-1; CDR3: CASSSSTGGDEQYF
J: TRBJ1-1; V: TRBV7-9; CDR3: CASSRQGALSTEAFF
J: TRBJ2-7; V: TRBV28; CDR3: CASSNVGTGSYEQYF
J: TRBJ2-7; V: TRBV5-1; CDR3: CASSGGQGVDEQYF
J: TRBJ2-3; V: TRBV5-4; CDR3: CASSSIGQGSADTQYF
J: TRBJ1-5; V: TRBV18; CDR3: CASSPATVGGQPQHF
J: TRBJ2-1; V: TRBV5-1; CDR3: CASSLAGEAYNEQFF
J: TRBJ1-6; V: TRBV28; CDR3: CASSLAATAFGSPLHF
J: TRBJ1-5; V: TRBV12-3/TRBV12-4; CDR3: CASSLSGNQPQHF
J: TRBJ1-2; V: TRBV2; CDR3: CASSLSGGAGYGYTF
J: TRBJ2-2; V: TRBV5-1; CDR3: CASSVLQGAGELFF
J: TRBJ2-7; V: TRBV5-1; CDR3: CASRPGQGAGEQYF
J: TRBJ2-3; V: TRBV29-1; CDR3: CSARGTSGIDTQYF
J: TRBJ2-4; V: TRBV7-2; CDR3: CASSETSGRSSLAKNIQYF
J: TRBJ1-4; V: TRBV18; CDR3: CASSPRGADEKLFF
J: TRBJ2-7; V: TRBV28; CDR3: CASSWGGTSYEQYF
J: TRBJ2-7; V: TRBV19; CDR3: CASSIGGTQAYEQYF
J: TRBJ1-6; V: TRBV6-4; CDR3: CASSEDPRDSPLHF
J: TRBJ1-4; V: TRBV27; CDR3: CASSNDRPNEKLFF
J: TRBJ1-3; V: TRBV30; CDR3: CAWISGAFLNTIYF
J: TRBJ2-1; V: TRBV18; CDR3: CASSRGTSGYNEQFF
J: TRBJ2-5; V: TRBV9; CDR3: CASSTGLAGVETQYF
J: TRBJ2-5; V: TRBV12-3/TRBV12-4; CDR3: CASSFWQQETQYF
J: TRBJ1-2; V: TRBV29-1; CDR3: CSVDYTGGSGYTF
J: TRBJ2-7; V: TRBV5-1; CDR3: CASTPGQTTYEQYF